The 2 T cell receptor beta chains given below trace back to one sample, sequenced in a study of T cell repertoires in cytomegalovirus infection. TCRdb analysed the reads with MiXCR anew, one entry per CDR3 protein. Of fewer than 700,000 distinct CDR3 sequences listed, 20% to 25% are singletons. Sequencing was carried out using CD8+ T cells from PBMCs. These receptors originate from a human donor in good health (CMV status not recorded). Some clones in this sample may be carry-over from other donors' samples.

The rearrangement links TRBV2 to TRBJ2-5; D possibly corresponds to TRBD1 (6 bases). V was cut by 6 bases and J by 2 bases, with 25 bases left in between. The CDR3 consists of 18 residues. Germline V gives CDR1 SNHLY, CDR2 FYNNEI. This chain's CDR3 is CASRATQTGDPWQETQYF. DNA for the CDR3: TGTGCCAGCAGGGCTACCCAGACAGGCGACCCGTGGCAAGAGACCCAGTACTTC.

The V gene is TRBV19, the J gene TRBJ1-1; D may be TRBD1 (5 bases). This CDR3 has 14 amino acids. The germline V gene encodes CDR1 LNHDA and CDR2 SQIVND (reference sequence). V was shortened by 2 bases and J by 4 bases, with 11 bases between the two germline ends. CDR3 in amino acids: CASSISQGSTEAFF. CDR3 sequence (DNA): TGTGCCAGTAGTATATCCCAGGGCAGCACTGAAGCTTTCTTT.